The entry below describes one TCR beta chain. This CDR3 is built from 15 residues. Trimming cost V 5 bases and J 2 bases, with 15 bases left between them. Germline CDR1 and CDR2: SGHTA and FQGNSA. The data were obtained in a study of CD8+CD57+ T cells in acquired aplastic anemia. Study as a whole: The DNA of sorted CD4+ and CD8+ cells averaged 3.2 ug.

Genomic DNA, serving as template, underwent TCR beta VDJ and CDR3 profiling. TCRdb used MiXCR to reprocess the reads, holding one entry per CDR3 protein. Of roughly 420,000 distinct CDR3 sequences in the sample, about two thirds were seen once. The sequenced material came from sorted CD4+, CD8+, or CD8+CD57+ T cells (not recorded which) from PBMCs. This TCR was recovered from a human donor in good health, serving as a control. J is TRBJ1-2 and V is TRBV7-2; no clear D. The CDR3 spells CASSIRPTRNYGYTF. CDR3 nucleotide sequence: TGTGCCAGCAGCATTCGTCCTACTCGGAACTATGGCTACACCTTC.